What follows is one TCR beta chain and its context. The CDR3 totals 13 residues. V was cut by 5 bases and J by 3 bases, with 8 bases left in between. Germline V gene lookup returns CDR1 SGHTA and CDR2 FQGNSA. The data were taken from a study of blood T cell repertoires in COVID-19. Across the whole study: There were acute and convalescent COVID-19 samples, and they came from the United States, Italy and Spain. PBMCs, B-cell-depleted T cells, or T cells were the source of the cDNA or gDNA that made up the material.

Per the authors' pipeline: For nucleated cells, counts were estimated from reference gene primer amplification. Data came from immunoSEQ multiplex PCR; TCRdb stores just in-frame clones and leaves some out. That table is the source of V, J and clone size, and D and trimming were worked out from the DNA. The table lists about 180,000 clones, approximately 85% of them singletons, with 3.3% in the top ten. The chain recombines TRBV7-2 with TRBJ1-5; no reliable D call. Sequenced input: peripheral blood. This receptor was obtained from a man in his fifties or sixties with acute or convalescent COVID-19. CDR3 sequence reads: CASSPHPNQPQHF. CDR3 sequence (DNA): TGTGCCAGCAGCCCCCATCCCAATCAGCCCCAGCATTTT.